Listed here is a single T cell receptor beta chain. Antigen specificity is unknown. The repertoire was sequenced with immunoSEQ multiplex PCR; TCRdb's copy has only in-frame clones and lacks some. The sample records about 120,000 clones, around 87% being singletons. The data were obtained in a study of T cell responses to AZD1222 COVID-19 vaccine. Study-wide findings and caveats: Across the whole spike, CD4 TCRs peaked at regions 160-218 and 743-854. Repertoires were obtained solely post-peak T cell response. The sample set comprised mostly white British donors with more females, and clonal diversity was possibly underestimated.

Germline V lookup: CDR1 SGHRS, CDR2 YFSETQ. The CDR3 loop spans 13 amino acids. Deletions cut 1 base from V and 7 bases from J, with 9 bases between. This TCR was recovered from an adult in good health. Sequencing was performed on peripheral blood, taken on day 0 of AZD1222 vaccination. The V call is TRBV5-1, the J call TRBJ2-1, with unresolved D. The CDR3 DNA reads TGCGCCAGCAGCTTGCTGGCAAGGAATGAGCAGTTCTTC. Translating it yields CASSLLARNEQFF.